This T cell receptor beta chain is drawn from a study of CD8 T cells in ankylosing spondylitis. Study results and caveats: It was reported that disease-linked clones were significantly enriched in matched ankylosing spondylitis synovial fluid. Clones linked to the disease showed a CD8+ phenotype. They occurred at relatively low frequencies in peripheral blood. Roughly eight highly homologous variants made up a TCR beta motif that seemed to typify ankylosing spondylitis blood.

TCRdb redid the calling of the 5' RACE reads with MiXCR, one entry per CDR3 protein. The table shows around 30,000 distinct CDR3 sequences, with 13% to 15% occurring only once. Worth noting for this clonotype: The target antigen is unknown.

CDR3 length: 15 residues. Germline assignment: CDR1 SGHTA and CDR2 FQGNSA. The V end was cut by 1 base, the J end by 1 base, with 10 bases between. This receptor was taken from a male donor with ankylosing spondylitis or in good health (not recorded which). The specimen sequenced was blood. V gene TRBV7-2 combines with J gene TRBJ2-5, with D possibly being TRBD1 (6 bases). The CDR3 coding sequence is TGTGCCAGCAGCTTAGATGCAGGGGTCCAAGAGACCCAGTACTTC. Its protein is CASSLDAGVQETQYF.